These 7 T cell receptor beta chains were all obtained from the same sample, sequenced in a study of technical replicates of blood from several donors. Clones were read by immunoSEQ multiplex PCR, and TCRdb kept only the in-frame ones, dropping some. Of 80,000 or so clones in the sample, 98% are singletons; the top ten hold over 0.13%. Source material: T cells isolated from PBMCs. The receptors shown here come from a human donor in good health.

V and J are TRBV27 and TRBJ2-7; 12 nucleotides line up with TRBD2. CDR1 MNHEY and CDR2 SMNVEV come from the germline V gene (reference sequence). V was clipped by 5 bases and J by 3 bases; unmatched bases: 5. The CDR3 loop spans 15 amino acids. In nucleotides, the CDR3 is TGTGCCAGCAGTCCCCAGACTAGCGGGAGCTACGAGCAGTACTTC. Its translation is CASSPQTSGSYEQYF.

The chain joins TRBV2 to TRBJ1-1, with 7 nucleotides matching TRBD1. V lost 2 bases and J lost 1; bases outside the gene matches: 4. Germline loops: CDR1 SNHLY, CDR2 FYNNEI. The CDR3 has 15 residues. DNA of the CDR3: TGTGCCAGCAGTGAATTAGGACAGGAGAACACTGAAGCTTTCTTT. Translated, it gives CASSELGQENTEAFF.

V is TRBV27 and J is TRBJ2-5; D unresolved. CDR1 MNHEY and CDR2 SMNVEV come from the germline V gene (reference sequence). With 2 bases removed from V and 1 base from J, the gap between germline ends came to 11 bases. CDR3 length equals 15 residues. The chain's CDR3 is CASSLGVVSQETQYF. CDR3 in DNA: TGTGCCAGCAGTTTAGGAGTTGTGTCCCAAGAGACCCAGTACTTC.

This clone was observed a single time. The rearrangement uses TRBV4-2 and TRBJ2-5, with D perhaps TRBD1 (5 bases). The CDR3 consists of 14 residues. The germline V gene encodes CDR1 LGHNA and CDR2 YNFKEQ. V lost 1 base and J lost 2, with 8 bases in between. Written as DNA, the CDR3 is TGTGCCAGCAGCCAAGGTGGGGCGCAAGAGACCCAGTACTTC. Translation: CASSQGGAQETQYF.

The chain joins TRBV29-1 to TRBJ2-3, with 7 bases aligning to TRBD2. The length of the CDR3 is 13 residues. Germline CDR1 reads SQVTM; CDR2 reads ANQGSEA. V lost 6 bases, J lost 2 bases, and 5 bases stayed unmatched. CDR3 DNA: TGCAGCGTAAAAGCGGGGACCACAGATACGCAGTATTTT. Amino acid sequence: CSVKAGTTDTQYF.

The rearrangement joins TRBV5-1 to TRBJ1-1; 7 bases are a match to TRBD1. The junction had 7 bases not matched to a gene; V was cut back by 0 bases and J by 2 bases. The CDR3 loop spans 16 amino acids. Germline V gene data show CDR1 as SGHRS and CDR2 as YFSETQ. The CDR3 bases are TGCGCCAGCAGCTTGGACCCCACAGGGGTTAACACTGAAGCTTTCTTT. This sequence encodes CASSLDPTGVNTEAFF.

J is TRBJ2-1 and V is TRBV7-9, with 12 bases matching TRBD2. Trimming removed 7 bases from V and 12 bases from J; junction bases left unmatched: 16. This CDR3 has 16 residues. Looked up from germline, CDR1 is SEHNR and CDR2 is FQNEAQ (reference sequence). In DNA, the CDR3 is TGTGCCAGCACCCCCCTGAGTCTAGCGGGAGGGCCGGGGCAGTTCTTC. Its protein product is CASTPLSLAGGPGQFF.